Below are 24 T cell receptor beta chains sequenced from a single sample in a study of tumor-infiltrating lymphocytes in primary liver carcinoma. A primer matching the constant region was used to make TCR beta cDNA from approximately 0.45 ug of total RNA. Library construction for TCR beta comprised three nested multiplex PCR rounds performed with slightly modified ARM-PCR. With TRBV1-TRBV30 forward primers and a C-beta reverse primer, the first two PCR rounds were run for about 10 cycles each. TCRdb analysed the multiplex PCR reads with MiXCR anew, one entry per CDR3 protein. The data show about 310,000 distinct CDR3 sequences, approximately 58% seen once. Unsorted whole blood yielded blood RNA, and germline DNA was extracted as well. Sequenced material: peripheral blood. These receptors originate from a woman aged 30 to 39 with primary liver carcinoma and hepatitis B virus infection.

The count of this clonotype is one. Likely a read error: the CDR3 ends without its conserved phenylalanine or tryptophan. This sequence joins TRBV6-1 and TRBJ2-4; 12 bases line up with TRBD2. CDR1 MNHNS and CDR2 SASEGT come from the germline V gene. V shed 6 bases, J shed 7 bases, and the junction held 7 bases outside the gene matches. This CDR3 has 15 residues. DNA of the CDR3: TGTGCCAGCAGCGCCCTAGCGGGAGGGCCGAACATTCAGTACTAC. Translated, it gives CASSALAGGPNIQYY.

On this clonotype itself: Possible read error: a much larger clone is one base away. The chain combines TRBV12-3 or TRBV12-4 with TRBJ2-5; no clear D. This CDR3 contains 14 residues. CDR3 DNA sequence: TGTGCCAGCAGTCTCACCGCGATCGGAGAGGCCCAGTACTTC. Translating it yields CASSLTAIGEAQYF.

In this sample, this clonotype turned up many times. V is TRBV11-2 and J is TRBJ1-5; 7 positions agree with TRBD1. CDR1 and CDR2 (germline): SGHAT, FQNNGV. Trimming cost V 5 bases and J 4 bases; bases outside gene matches: 8. This CDR3 has 15 residues. For the CDR3, the DNA is TGTGCCAGCAGCATAGGGGGCACACAGAATCAGCCCCAGCATTTT. Protein product: CASSIGGTQNQPQHF.

Comment on this clonotype: In this CDR3 the conserved last residue, phenylalanine or tryptophan, is missing, so a read error is likely. The chain employs TRBV11-2 and TRBJ2-1, with D tentatively TRBD2 (6 bases). CDR3 length: 15 residues. The V gene lost 4 bases and the J gene lost 8 bases, with 18 bases spanning the gap. Germline assignment: CDR1 SGHAT and CDR2 FQNNGV. The CDR3 DNA reads as TGTGCCAGCAGCTCGCAGGCAGGAGGGCCCGATGAGCAGTTCTCC. This encodes CASSSQAGGPDEQFS.

The gene calls are TRBV4-2 and TRBJ2-3; 12 bases match TRBD2. With V trimmed by 6 bases and J by 0 bases, 10 bases remained unmatched. Germline V gene sequence: CDR1 LGHNA, CDR2 YNFKEQ. The CDR3 is 18 amino acids. The CDR3 loop reads CASRERLAGATSTDTQYF. The CDR3 region has the DNA TGTGCCAGCAGAGAGAGACTAGCGGGAGCGACTAGCACAGATACGCAGTATTTT.

V usage is TRBV4-1 and J usage is TRBJ2-3; D is uncertain. Trimming removed 6 bases at V and 0 bases at J, with 16 bases between. Germline V gene data show CDR1 as MGHRA and CDR2 as YSYEKL. CDR3 size: 16 residues. The CDR3 DNA follows: TGCGCCAGCAGTGTCCTGGGAACGTCTAGCACAGATACGCAGTATTTT. Encoded protein: CASSVLGTSSTDTQYF.

This clonotype was picked up a small number of times. The rearrangement links TRBV10-3 to TRBJ2-3, with D possibly called TRBD1 or TRBD2 (7 bases each). Germline V gene lookup returns CDR1 ENHRY and CDR2 SYGVKD. CDR3 length: 16 amino acids. The germline V and J ends were trimmed by 6 bases and 4 bases, with 20 bases remaining between them. CDR3 DNA: TGTGCCATCAGCAAGAAAACAAGCGGGACAGCAGATACGCAGTATTTT. The encoded protein is CAISKKTSGTADTQYF.

This clonotype was recorded a few times. The chain has TRBV6-2 or TRBV6-3 and TRBJ2-1; D might be TRBD2 (5 bases). The CDR3 consists of 15 residues. V was pared by 2 bases and J by 8 bases, with 16 bases between. Germline V lookup: CDR1 MNHEY, CDR2 SVGEGT. CDR3 bases: TGTGCCAGCAGTTACGGGAGTCCCGTCGGAGATGAGCAGTTCTTC. It encodes CASSYGSPVGDEQFF.

This clonotype has at least ten counts. The chain carries TRBV4-2 and TRBJ2-2; the match to TRBD2 covers 8 bases. Trimming took 2 bases from V and 0 from J; bases not matched to a gene: 2. The CDR3 contains 16 residues. The V gene's germline CDR1 is LGHNA and CDR2 YNFKEQ. The CDR3 loop reads CASSQLAGTNTGELFF. In DNA form, the CDR3 reads TGTGCCAGCAGCCAATTAGCGGGGACGAACACCGGGGAGCTGTTTTTT.

With respect to this clonotype: At one end, the junction sequence differs from germline, possibly due to a read error. The V and J genes are TRBV11-3 and TRBJ2-7; 8 bases agree with TRBD2. The CDR3 has 16 residues. Germline CDR1 reads SGHNT; CDR2 reads YENEEA. DNA for the CDR3: TGTGCCAGCAGCCCTACCAAGCGGGAGTGGACCTACGAGCAATACTTC. This gives the protein CASSPTKREWTYEQYF.

In regard to this clonotype: Here the CDR3 omits its conserved ending phenylalanine or tryptophan, so a read error is the likely source. The limits of the CDR3 on the DNA are not certain, so only TCRdb's listed CDR3 is given. The rearrangement uses TRBV6-6 and TRBJ1-5; TRBD1, as called in the table, went unchecked against the DNA. The CDR3 has 15 residues if both end residues are counted. The V gene's germline CDR1 is MNHNY and CDR2 SVGAGI (reference sequence). CDR3 protein: CASSQPTGNLQPHHS.

This chain connects TRBV7-9 to TRBJ2-2, with 8 bases that match TRBD1. The V segment lost 7 bases and the J segment 4 bases; nucleotides outside the gene matches: 8. Germline V gene sequence: CDR1 SEHNR, CDR2 FQNEAQ (reference sequence). There are 15 residues in the CDR3. CDR3 loop: CASNERQGTTGELFF. CDR3 DNA sequence: TGTGCCAGCAATGAGAGACAGGGGACCACCGGGGAGCTGTTTTTT.

The V and J genes are TRBV14 and TRBJ2-1, with TRBD2 matching 12 bases. This CDR3 has 15 amino acids. Trimming took 3 bases from V and 10 from J; bases not matched to a gene: 7. The V gene's germline CDR1 is SGHDN and CDR2 FVKESK. The DNA of the CDR3 is TGTGCCAGCAGCCACTCCGGACTAGCGGGACTAGAGCAGTTCTTC. Its translation is CASSHSGLAGLEQFF.

V gene TRBV6-5 combines with J gene TRBJ1-1; D call uncertain. V was shortened by 6 bases and J by 3 bases, with 11 bases between the two germline ends. Germline CDR1 is MNHEY and CDR2 is SVGAGI. CDR3 length: 13 amino acids. This CDR3 is CASRPDRDTEAFF. The CDR3 DNA sequence: TGTGCCAGCAGGCCGGATAGGGACACTGAAGCTTTCTTT.

A word on this clonotype: A much larger clone lies a single base off, so this may be a read error. The rearrangement joins TRBV29-1 to TRBJ2-1; D ambiguous. CDR3 length: 14 residues. Trimming pared 2 bases from V and 2 bases from J, leaving 10 bases between. Germline CDR1 reads SQVTM; CDR2 reads ANQGSEA. As DNA, the CDR3 is TGCAGCGTTGAAAATGCAACTGCCTACAATGAGCAGTTCTTC. Translated, it gives CSVENATAYNEQFF.

The chain employs TRBV28 and TRBJ2-3, with D perhaps matching TRBD1 (5 bases). The CDR3 is 17 amino acids. Trimming cost V 4 bases and J 3 bases, with 20 bases left between them. Germline V gene sequence: CDR1 MDHEN, CDR2 SYDVKM. The CDR3 protein is CASSYWRSTGLTDTQYF. In DNA form, the CDR3 reads TGTGCCAGCAGTTATTGGCGCTCCACAGGCCTAACAGATACGCAGTATTTT.

In this sample, this clonotype turned up many times. V gene TRBV5-5 combines with J gene TRBJ2-7, with D possibly TRBD2 on 6 matching bases. The germline gives CDR1 SGHKS, CDR2 YYEKEE (reference sequence). CDR3 length: 14 residues. Trimming left V 4 bases short and J 3 bases short, with 14 bases between. Written as DNA, the CDR3 is TGTGCCAGCAGCCCGCGGGGTGGCGACTACGAGCAGTACTTC. This encodes CASSPRGGDYEQYF.

This clonotype was observed many times. The chain has TRBV11-3 and TRBJ2-7; D possibly corresponds to TRBD2 (6 bases). CDR1 is SGHNT and CDR2 is YENEEA in the germline V gene. V dropped 6 bases and J dropped 6 bases, with 9 bases sitting between them. The CDR3 is 11 residues long. CDR3 region: CASRTGVEQYF. The CDR3 DNA follows: TGTGCCAGCAGAACGGGAGTCGAGCAGTACTTC. The full variable domain, in which reference TRBV11-3 and TRBJ2-7 provide the parts outside the CDR3, is EAGVVQSPRYKIIEKKQPVAFWCNPISGHNTLYWYLQNLGQGPELLIRYENEEAVDDSQLPKDRFSAERLKGVDSTLKIQPAELGDSAVYLCASRTGVEQYFGPGTRLTVT.

The chain has TRBV4-3 and TRBJ2-7, with a weak D call TRBD1 (6 bases). V lost 9 bases to trimming and J lost 2 bases, with 23 bases between them. In germline, CDR1 is LGHNA, CDR2 YSLEER. CDR3 length equals 16 residues. The CDR3 sequence: CASSQTGTRGPYEQYF. The CDR3 DNA reads TGCGCCAGTAGTCAGACTGGGACAAGGGGCCCCTACGAGCAGTACTTC.

The genes are TRBV11-2 and TRBJ2-7; D may be TRBD1 (6 bases). Trimming took 1 base from V and 3 from J, leaving 16 bases between them. Germline CDR1 is SGHAT and CDR2 is FQNNGV. CDR3 length equals 16 residues. In nucleotides, the CDR3 is TGTGCCAGCAGCTTAGCAGGGGACCCCTTTGACTACGAGCAGTACTTC. It yields the protein CASSLAGDPFDYEQYF.

In regard to this clonotype: The conserved final phenylalanine or tryptophan is absent from the CDR3, which likely points to a read error. The chain carries TRBV11-3 and TRBJ2-4; TRBD2 matches at 12 bases. The length of the CDR3 is 15 residues. V dropped 5 bases and J dropped 10; count of bases not matched to a gene: 9. Germline lookup yields CDR1 SGHNT and CDR2 YENEEA. CDR3 protein: CASSPHLGLAGIQYI. CDR3 DNA sequence: TGTGCCAGCAGCCCCCACTTAGGACTAGCGGGGATTCAGTACATC.

Comment on this clonotype: A much larger clone lies a single base off, so this may be a read error. CDR3 loop: CDSSFEGRNNQPQHF. In nucleotides, the CDR3 is TGTGACAGCAGTTTTGAGGGGCGGAACAATCAGCCCCAGCATTTT. J is TRBJ1-5 and V is TRBV28; a weak D match, TRBD1 (5 bases). The CDR3 covers 15 residues. Germline CDR1 reads MDHEN; CDR2 reads SYDVKM.

Remarks on this clonotype: The conserved closing phenylalanine or tryptophan is absent in this CDR3, likely reflecting a read error. The rearrangement joins TRBV6-1 to TRBJ2-4, with 11 nucleotides matching TRBD2. CDR1 is MNHNS and CDR2 is SASEGT in the germline V gene. The V and J ends lost 6 bases and 1 base, in that order; junction bases with no gene match: 14. The CDR3 runs 19 residues. The CDR3 is CASRGGGLAGNQAKNIQYL. The CDR3 DNA sequence: TGTGCCAGCAGGGGAGGCGGACTAGCGGGTAATCAGGCCAAAAACATTCAGTACTTA.

In regard to this clonotype: The junction differs from germline at one of its ends, possibly a read error. The chain has TRBV11-2 and TRBJ2-3, with D unclear. This CDR3 region has 15 residues. Germline values: CDR1 SGHAT, CDR2 FQNNGV. CDR3 sequence reads: CGSSLVPLGPDTLYF. CDR3 coding DNA: TGTGGCAGCAGCTTAGTCCCCCTAGGTCCAGATACGCTGTATTTT.